This TCR beta chain was sequenced for a study of T cells in women clearing cervical HPV infection (dated by TCRdb to 2016 to 2018). For the study in its entirety: The cases were around 23 women with histologically confirmed HPV16-related CIN3 or worse, and 2 of those women had invasive cancers. Cases were matched to controls by age within five years and by the year the sample was collected. Controls were 25 or so women whose single incident HPV16 infection cleared within 12 months without precancer or cancer developing. Case blood was taken at the visit when the lesion was first identified, whereas control blood was taken when infection was no longer detected. Among cases, blood sampling occurred a median of about 150 days after lesion detection, with an interquartile range of about 90 to 230 days. An exploratory proof-of-principle case-control study, nested within the Guanacaste HPV Natural History Study in Costa Rica, was conducted to compare TCR repertoires across cervical HPV16 outcomes. Quality controls consisted of five blinded duplicates per group, for a total of roughly 60 samples made up of some 50 participants and approximately 10 replicates. In the parent cohort, around 10,000 women aged 18 or older were enrolled in Guanacaste, Costa Rica, during about 1993 to 1995 and then followed for roughly seven years. Since only a few of the women had HLA typing available, the possibility that HLA type was acting as a confounder could not be ruled out. Median age was roughly 32 years in cases versus 37 to 40 in controls, and baseline characteristics did not differ significantly. Study-wide conclusions, independent of this receptor: Because T-cell numbers per sample were unknown, differences in richness could reflect varying T-cell content rather than repertoire biology. Random forest classifiers that combined richness and V gene abundances separated cases from controls with an estimated AUC of 0.8 to 0.85. TRBV6-7 relative abundance was lower in cases than in controls (roughly 0.12% versus 0.15%; Bonferroni P = 0.0008). Whether associations preceded infection or resulted from infection could not be shown with the cross-sectional design, and effector/memory subsets and HPV-specific T cells were not isolated. Across sequencing depths, CIN3+ cases showed significantly higher TCR repertoire richness than controls, but evenness did not differ between the groups.

TCR beta CDR3 regions were amplified by multiplex PCR from an average of roughly 1,300 ng genomic DNA per sample using the immunoSEQ assay. To correct primer bias, the assay used a complete synthetic TCR repertoire to set an amplification baseline. Amplicons were sequenced on the Illumina platform. The original methods were these. Sequences were error-corrected by clustering with frequency ratios and a modified nearest-neighbor algorithm and were then analyzed in the immunoSEQ Analyzer with IMGT gene definitions. At each rarefaction depth, TCR richness and evenness were averaged across 20 rarefaction repeats, and samples with fewer sequences than that depth were excluded. Wilcoxon rank sum tests with FDR correction were used to compare V, D and J gene relative abundances between the groups. In the blinded duplicates, the intraclass correlation was 90% to 97% for TCR richness and averaged about 80% across fewer than 80 gene segments. TCRdb's version of the immuneACCESS table is confined to in-frame rearrangements and falls short of the full clone set. An unresolved V gene accounts for under half of the shortfall where checked; the remainder is of unknown origin. V and J calls and clone size are given by that table; D and trimming were obtained from the DNA. This specimen's table enumerates 20,000 to 25,000 clones. Jointly, the top ten make up 5% to 7% of the sample.

The germline V gene sets CDR1 to ENHRY and CDR2 to SYGVKD. From its cysteine to its phenylalanine, the CDR3 spans 13 amino acids. The 30 bases shown cover part of the CDR3, and their frame starts at base 1. Trimming costs V 6 bases and J 3 bases, and their ends lie 11 bases apart. Details on this clone: It lacks a known antigen. Read data end 3 residues before the CDR3 end; the end is taken from the germline J gene.

Every participant had a single incident cervical HPV16 infection, and prevalent HPV16 infections were excluded. Cervical HPV DNA was detected with MY09/MY11 PCR, and genotyping was done with dot-blot hybridization. Fifteen mL of heparinized blood was centrifuged, after which the buffy coat was aliquoted, frozen at -30 degrees C, and then stored at -80 degrees C. QIAGEN kits were used to extract genomic DNA from the buffy coat specimens. This TCR was recovered from a woman aged 18 to 69 with a cervical HPV16 infection that either progressed to CIN3+ or cleared (not recorded which). Sequenced: blood buffy coat. The V and J genes are TRBV10-3 and TRBJ1-1; the D gene is possibly TRBD1, with 6 bases matching. The covered CDR3 bases are TGTGCCATCAGACAGGGCGGCGACACTGAA. It specifies CAIRQGGDTE. The whole CDR3 protein is CAIRQGGDTEAFF.